This T cell receptor (beta chain) was recorded in a study of blood T cells in healthy people across ages (dated by TCRdb to the mid-2010s). Study-level background: Template switching captured roughly one uniquely barcoded TCR beta cDNA molecule per two T cells in model experiments. The study measured age-related changes in TCR beta repertoire diversity using deep sequencing normalized with unique cDNA molecular identifiers. The donors were divided into four age groups: young (average about 15 years), middle-aged (approximately 41), aged (roughly 66) and long-lived (82). To avoid experimental bias, donors of different ages were spread randomly across the sequencing lanes. For two donors (one aged 18 to 29 and one aged 80 or older), the study analyzed two additional independent replicas of 1 million unique cDNA reads from the same blood draw. The research as a whole found: A strong correlation was found between observed TCR beta diversity and the percentage of naive T cells measured by flow cytometry. Estimates of total diversity based on one million sequenced T cells were regarded as lower bounds and as underestimates. Since profiling was done on bulk unsorted PBMCs, naive and antigen-experienced compartments could not be conclusively compared. Donor CMV infection status was unknown, potentially confounding age-related changes in expanded clonotypes. As age increased, observed TCR beta diversity per million T cells dropped in a roughly linear way, and a significant reduction was already evident by age 40. Compared with the aged group, the long-lived group had more naive CD4+ T cells, fewer expanded clones and increased TCR diversity, suggesting age selection.

From V the trimming removes 6 bases and from J it removes 3 bases, while the gene matches leave 6 bases of the junction unaccounted for. From its cysteine to its phenylalanine, the CDR3 spans 14 amino acids. Only CDR3 DNA remains: 42 bases, in frame from the first base. The protocol used for the library was 5' RACE. Sequencing was carried out with an Illumina HiSeq 2500. A second PCR of about 6 to 11 cycles was performed with a sample-barcoded 5' primer and a J-beta primer mix. Each TCR beta cDNA molecule received a unique molecular identifier from a template-switch 5' adaptor carrying 12 random nucleotides. Each sample yielded at least 3 million CDR3-containing paired-end reads. First-strand cDNA synthesis was performed from all RNA using the Mint cDNA synthesis kit, with priming by a TRBC-specific oligonucleotide. All cDNA was treated with uracil-DNA glycosylase and then went through a first 18-cycle PCR with the universal primers M1SS and BC2_uni_R. Processing in the source paper ran as follows. For normalization, 1 million high-quality reads were randomly selected from each sample, with every read carrying a distinct molecular identifier. Instead of being binned into consensus sequences, reads that shared molecular identifiers were thrown out. MiTCR, with a Q25 quality threshold and the strictest error-elimination algorithm, was used for CDR3 identification, clonotype clustering and error correction. Lower-bound total TCR beta diversity was estimated with a nonparametric unseen species model using Euler transformation. Clones were called with MiXCR by TCRdb after fastp trimmed the public reads at Q25, and only in-frame beta chains were retained. Records with the same CDR3 protein are collapsed into one entry carrying the most frequent genes and DNA. TCRdb, rather than the study authors, made the V and J calls. This sample lists 950,000 to 1,200,000 distinct CDR3 sequences; about two fifths were detected once. The ten largest clonotypes hold approximately 14% of the sample.

Systemically healthy Caucasian individuals from Russia, around 38 in total and aged about 6 to 90 years, were included as donors. Each donor gave 9 to 10 milliliters of peripheral blood, collected into EDTA-treated Vacutainer tubes. Ficoll-Paque density-gradient centrifugation was used to isolate PBMCs, with at least 6.5 million per sample. Total RNA, at least 6 micrograms per sample, was extracted from PBMCs with Trizol reagent. For every donor, an aliquot of PBMCs went through flow cytometry to measure the percentages of naive CD45RAhigh/CD27high T cells. A few counts support this clonotype. The antigen it recognizes is unknown. No much larger clonotype is one base removed from it; base qualities were not supplied.

The rearrangement joined TRBV12-3 or TRBV12-4 to TRBJ2-3; 7 middle bases align to TRBD2. The sequenced material came from blood. The origin of this receptor is a man in his late teens or twenties in good health. Read as DNA, the sequence is TGTGCCAGCAGCCTCGGACTAGAAACAGATACGCAGTATTTT. It codes for CASSLGLETDTQYF.